This passage covers 14 T cell receptor beta chains from one sample sequenced in a study of OX40 agonist ivuxolimab in advanced cancers. TCRdb's table, derived via immunoSEQ multiplex PCR, lists solely in-frame clones and lacks some. This table holds tens of thousands of clones, 85% found once. The sequenced sample was CD4+ or CD8+ T cells sorted from blood, obtained in a trial of the OX40 agonist ivuxolimab. These receptors all stem from an adult with an advanced solid tumor such as melanoma, head and neck, liver or kidney cancer.

In this sample, this clone turned up once. The V call is TRBV6-5, the J call TRBJ2-7; TRBD1 aligns across 7 bases. J was trimmed by 2 bases and V by 7 bases; bases with no gene match: 8. Germline-derived CDR1 and CDR2 are MNHEY and SVGAGI. The CDR3 is 14 amino acids. The CDR3 loop reads CASTPGQRTYEQYF. In DNA form, the CDR3 reads TGTGCCAGCACTCCGGGACAGAGAACCTACGAGCAGTACTTC.

The chain carries TRBV28 and TRBJ2-5; 11 bases align to TRBD1. This CDR3 has 14 amino acids. From germline, CDR1 is MDHEN and CDR2 SYDVKM. Trimming at V came to 5 bases and at J to 5 bases, leaving 4 bases not matched to a gene. CDR3 nucleotides: TGTGCCAGCAGTAAGGACAGGGGGCTGGAGACCCAGTACTTC. Protein product: CASSKDRGLETQYF.

This rearrangement joins TRBV7-2 to TRBJ1-4; a possible D gene is TRBD1 (6 bases). Germline V gene sequence: CDR1 SGHTA, CDR2 FQGNSA. V was trimmed by 6 bases and J by 4 bases, leaving 12 bases between them. The CDR3 consists of 14 residues. Here the CDR3 DNA reads TGTGCCAGCAGTCAAGGGGGGGGTAATGAAAAACTGTTTTTT. Translation: CASSQGGGNEKLFF. The variable domain in full, completed from reference TRBV7-2 and TRBJ1-4, reads GAGVSQSPSNKVTEKGKDVELRCDPISGHTALYWYRQSLGQGLEFLIYFQGNSAPDKSGLPSDRFSAERTGGSVSTLTIQRTQQEDSAVYLCASSQGGGNEKLFFGSGTQLSVL.

The rearrangement uses TRBV2 and TRBJ2-7; 8 bases are shared with TRBD1. Germline-derived CDR1 and CDR2 are SNHLY and FYNNEI. The CDR3 extends over 14 amino acids. V lost 8 bases and J lost 4; bases outside the gene matches: 10. Here the CDR3 DNA reads TGTGCCAGCCGGCTGTCAGGGGGCGGGTACGAGCAGTACTTC. Its protein product is CASRLSGGGYEQYF. The whole variable domain, filled in from reference TRBV2 and TRBJ2-7, reads EPEVTQTPSHQVTQMGQEVILRCVPISNHLYFYWYRQILGQKVEFLVSFYNNEISEKSEIFDDQFSVERPDGSNFTLKIRSTKLEDSAMYFCASRLSGGGYEQYFGPGTRLTVT.

The CDR3 region has the DNA TGTGCCAGCAGCCACGGGACTAGCGGGGGGGCGCGGGAGACCCAGTACTTC. It yields the protein CASSHGTSGGARETQYF. V is TRBV4-2 and J is TRBJ2-5; 16 positions agree with TRBD2. This CDR3 region has 17 residues. Germline V lookup: CDR1 LGHNA, CDR2 YNFKEQ. V lost 3 bases, J lost 5 bases, and 6 bases stayed unmatched.

The V and J genes are TRBV28 and TRBJ1-2; TRBD1 aligns across 7 bases. This CDR3 is 12 amino acids long. V lost 6 bases and J lost 7; bases outside the gene matches: 5. The germline CDR1 and CDR2 sequences are MDHEN and SYDVKM. CDR3 bases: TGTGCCAGCAGGATCCAGGGGGGTGGCTACACCTTC. The encoded protein is CASRIQGGGYTF.

This chain connects TRBV5-6 to TRBJ1-6, with no clear D. Germline CDR1 and CDR2: SGHDT and YYEEEE. Trimming shortened V by 6 bases and J by 14 bases, and 21 bases separated the two germline ends. This CDR3 is built from 14 residues. The CDR3 sequence is CASTIGTVRNTLHF. The CDR3 DNA follows: TGTGCCAGCACCATCGGTACAGTCAGAAACACCCTCCACTTT.

This rearrangement joins TRBV5-1 to TRBJ1-4; 7 nucleotides align to TRBD1. CDR1 is SGHRS and CDR2 is YFSETQ in the germline V gene. V trimming: 3 bases; J trimming: 7 bases; junction bases outside the gene matches: 12. The CDR3 runs to 16 residues. CDR3 coding DNA: TGCGCCAGCAGCTCTTCGACAGGGTCCCTAGGTGAAAAACTGTTTTTT. Protein sequence: CASSSSTGSLGEKLFF. The full variable domain, rest sourced from reference TRBV5-1 and TRBJ1-4, is KAGVTQTPRYLIKTRGQQVTLSCSPISGHRSVSWYQQTPGQGLQFLFEYFSETQRNKGNFPGRFSGRQFSNSRSEMNVSTLELGDSALYLCASSSSTGSLGEKLFFGSGTQLSVL.

In DNA, the CDR3 is TGTGCCAGCAGTGTGGGGAGGGGGTCTGGAAACACCATATATTTT. It codes for CASSVGRGSGNTIYF. The V gene is TRBV28, the J gene TRBJ1-3; D is perhaps TRBD1 (6 bases). V was clipped by 5 bases and J by 1 base, with 12 bases between them. The CDR3 loop spans 15 amino acids. CDR1 is MDHEN and CDR2 is SYDVKM in the germline V gene.

V is TRBV7-2 and J is TRBJ2-7; D is unclear. Trimming shortened V by 2 bases and J by 0 bases, and 11 bases separated the two germline ends. The CDR3 has 15 residues. The germline V gene has CDR1 SGHTA and CDR2 FQGNSA. The CDR3 bases are TGTGCCAGCAGCTTATCGTACAAAATCTCCTACGAGCAGTACTTC. This encodes CASSLSYKISYEQYF.

V is TRBV30 and J is TRBJ1-3, with 10 bases identical to TRBD1. The J segment lost 4 bases and the V segment lost 2 bases, leaving 8 bases of the junction unmatched. Germline V gene data show CDR1 as GTSNPN and CDR2 as SVGIG (reference sequence). The CDR3 contains 16 residues. The CDR3 DNA follows: TGTGCCTGGAGTAGATGGGACAGGGGAGAAGGAAACACCATATATTTT. Translation gives CAWSRWDRGEGNTIYF.

This chain connects TRBV18 to TRBJ2-7, with a possible D match to TRBD2 (7 bases). The germline CDR1 and CDR2 sequences are KGHSH and LQKENI. The V end was cut by 6 bases, the J end by 2 bases, with 14 bases between. The CDR3 length is 14 residues. CDR3 in amino acids: CASSRGGKPYEQYF. In nucleotides, the CDR3 is TGTGCCAGCTCGAGGGGGGGGAAACCCTACGAGCAGTACTTC.

Points on this clone: A junction boundary mismatches the germline segment, possibly from a read error. The chain carries TRBV5-8 and TRBJ2-3, with D tentatively TRBD1 (6 bases). This CDR3 contains 15 residues. CDR1 SGHTS and CDR2 YDEGEE come from the germline V gene. DNA of the CDR3: TGTGCCAGCAGTTTGGTACTGGGACACACAGATACGCAGTATTTT. This translates into CASSLVLGHTDTQYF.

This clone has only one observation. The chain is built from TRBV6-5 and TRBJ1-3; tentatively, D is TRBD1 (6 bases). The V end lost 6 bases, the J end lost 4 bases, and 16 bases lay between the germline ends. This CDR3 region has 15 residues. Germline loops: CDR1 MNHEY, CDR2 SVGAGI. As DNA, the CDR3 is TGTGCCAGCAGCCGAGGACGGACAGCGGGAAACACCATATATTTT. This gives the protein CASSRGRTAGNTIYF.